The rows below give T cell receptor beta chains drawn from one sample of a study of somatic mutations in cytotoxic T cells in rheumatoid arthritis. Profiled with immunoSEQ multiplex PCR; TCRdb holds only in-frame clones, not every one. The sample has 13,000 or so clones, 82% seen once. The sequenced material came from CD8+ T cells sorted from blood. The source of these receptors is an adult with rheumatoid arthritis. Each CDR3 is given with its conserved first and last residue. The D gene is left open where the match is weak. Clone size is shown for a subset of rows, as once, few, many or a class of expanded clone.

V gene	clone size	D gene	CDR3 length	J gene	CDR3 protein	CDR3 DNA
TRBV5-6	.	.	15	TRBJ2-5	CASSLALRGRETQYF	TGTGCCAGCAGCTTGGCCCTCCGGGGGCGCGAGACCCAGTACTTC
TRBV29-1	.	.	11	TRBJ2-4	CSVLDINIQYF	TGCAGCGTACTAGACATTAACATTCAGTACTTC
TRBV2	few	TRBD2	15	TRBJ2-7	CASSRTSGGPYEQYF	TGTGCCAGCAGTCGGACTAGCGGGGGCCCCTACGAGCAGTACTTC
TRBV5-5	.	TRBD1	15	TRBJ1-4	CASSLETGLNEKLFF	TGTGCCAGCAGCTTGGAGACAGGGTTAAATGAAAAACTGTTTTTT
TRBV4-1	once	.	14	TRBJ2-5	CASSQDWDGETQYF	TGCGCCAGCAGCCAAGACTGGGACGGAGAGACCCAGTACTTC
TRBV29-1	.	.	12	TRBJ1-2	CSVERATYGYTF	TGCAGCGTTGAAAGGGCAACCTATGGCTACACCTTC
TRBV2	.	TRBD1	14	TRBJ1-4	CASIGRQGDEKLFF	TGTGCCAGCATCGGCAGGCAGGGGGATGAAAAACTGTTTTTT
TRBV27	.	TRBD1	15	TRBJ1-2	CASSYGQGENYGYTF	TGTGCCAGCAGTTACGGACAGGGGGAGAATTATGGCTACACCTTC
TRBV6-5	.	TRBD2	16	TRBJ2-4	CASSYMTSGAKNIQYF	TGTGCCAGCAGTTATATGACTAGCGGGGCCAAAAACATTCAGTACTTC
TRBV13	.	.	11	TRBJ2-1	CASSLMNEQFF	TGTGCCAGCAGCTTAATGAATGAGCAGTTCTTC
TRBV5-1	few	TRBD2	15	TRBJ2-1	CASSYGLAANNEQFF	TGCGCCAGCAGTTACGGACTAGCGGCTAACAATGAGCAGTTCTTC
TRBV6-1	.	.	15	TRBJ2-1	CASSALGGSYNEQFF	TGTGCCAGCAGTGCCCTGGGGGGCTCCTACAATGAGCAGTTCTTC
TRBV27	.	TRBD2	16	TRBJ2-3	CASRHSLADETDTQYF	TGTGCCAGCAGGCACTCGCTAGCGGATGAAACAGATACGCAGTATTTT
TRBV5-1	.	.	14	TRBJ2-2	CASSLTQVGGELFF	TGCGCCAGCAGCCTTACCCAGGTCGGTGGGGAGCTGTTTTTT
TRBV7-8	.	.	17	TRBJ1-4	CASSFLTGSQSNEKLFF	TGTGCCAGCAGCTTTCTCACAGGGTCCCAAAGTAATGAAAAACTGTTTTTT
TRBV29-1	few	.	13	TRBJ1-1	CSAVGIMNTEAFF	TGCAGCGCCGTGGGGATCATGAACACTGAAGCTTTCTTT
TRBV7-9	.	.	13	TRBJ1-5	CASSLPGDQPQHF	TGTGCCAGCAGCTTGCCGGGGGACCAGCCCCAGCATTTT
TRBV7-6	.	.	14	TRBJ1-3	CASSLDTSGNTIYF	TGTGCCAGCAGCCTAGACACCTCTGGAAACACCATATATTTT
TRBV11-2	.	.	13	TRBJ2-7	CASSLGQPYEQYF	TGTGCCAGCAGCCTTGGTCAGCCCTACGAGCAGTACTTC
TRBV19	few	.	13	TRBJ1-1	CASSMTANTEAFF	TGTGCCAGTAGCATGACAGCGAACACTGAAGCTTTCTTT
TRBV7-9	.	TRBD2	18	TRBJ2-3	CASSSTPGLREIPDTQYF	TGTGCCAGCAGCTCGACCCCAGGATTGCGGGAGATACCAGATACGCAGTATTTT
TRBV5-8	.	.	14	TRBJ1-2	CASSDRTDNYGYTF	TGTGCCAGCAGCGATCGGACAGATAACTATGGCTACACCTTC
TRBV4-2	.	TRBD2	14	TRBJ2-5	CASSPGGGRETQYF	TGTGCCAGCAGCCCCGGGGGGGGGCGCGAGACCCAGTACTTC
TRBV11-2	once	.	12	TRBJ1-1	CASSKTGAEAFF	TGTGCCAGCAGCAAAACCGGGGCTGAAGCTTTCTTT
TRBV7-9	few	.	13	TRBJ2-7	CASSLAGRYEQYF	TGTGCCAGCAGCTTAGCCGGTCGCTACGAGCAGTACTTC
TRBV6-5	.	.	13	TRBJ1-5	CASSYTGNQPQHF	TGTGCCAGCAGTTACACGGGCAATCAGCCCCAGCATTTT
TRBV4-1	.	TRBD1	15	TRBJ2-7	CASSPSDRGAYEQYF	TGCGCCAGCAGCCCGAGCGACAGGGGAGCCTACGAGCAGTACTTC
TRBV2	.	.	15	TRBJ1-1	CASNPPTTGYGEAFF	TGTGCCAGCAATCCCCCGACCACAGGGTACGGTGAAGCTTTCTTT
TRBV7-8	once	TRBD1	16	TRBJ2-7	CASSIRDSYSSYEQYF	TGTGCCAGCAGCATACGGGACAGTTATAGCTCCTACGAGCAGTACTTC
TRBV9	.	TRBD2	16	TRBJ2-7	CASSVGPSGGAYEQYF	TGTGCCAGCAGCGTAGGTCCTAGCGGGGGGGCCTACGAGCAGTACTTC
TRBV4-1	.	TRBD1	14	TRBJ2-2	CASSQWGTGGELFF	TGCGCCAGCAGCCAGTGGGGGACAGGCGGGGAGCTGTTTTTT
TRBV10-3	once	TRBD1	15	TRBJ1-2	CAISGTAVINYGYAF	TGTGCCATCTCCGGGACAGCGGTTATTAACTATGGCTACGCCTTC